Below, 21 T cell receptor beta chains from the same sample are listed, as sequenced in a study of blood T cell repertoires in COVID-19. Libraries were prepared by immunoSEQ multiplex PCR; TCRdb keeps only in-frame clonotypes and omits some of them. The sample records some 93,000 clones, almost 85% being singletons. Sequenced input: peripheral blood. These receptors came from a man aged 70 or older with acute or convalescent COVID-19.

The rearrangement links TRBV7-2 to TRBJ2-1; 10 bases are a match to TRBD2. The germline V gene has CDR1 SGHTA and CDR2 FQGNSA. V lost 8 bases to trimming and J lost 8 bases; unmatched junction nucleotides: 9. The CDR3 has 14 residues. The CDR3, as DNA: TGTGCCAGCGGGAGCGGGGGGGCCAAACATGAGCAGTTCTTC. The encoded protein is CASGSGGAKHEQFF.

The rearrangement uses TRBV28 and TRBJ2-7; D possibly corresponds to TRBD2 (6 bases). V gave up 2 bases and J gave up 8 bases, with 16 bases separating them. This CDR3 has 14 residues. Germline assignment: CDR1 MDHEN and CDR2 SYDVKM. This chain's CDR3 is CASSLRGSGTKQYF. The DNA for the CDR3 is TGTGCCAGCAGTTTACGGGGGTCGGGGACGAAGCAGTACTTC.

V usage is TRBV19 and J usage is TRBJ2-2; TRBD2 aligns across 9 bases. Germline V CDR1 and CDR2: LNHDA, SQIVND (reference sequence). The CDR3 spans 15 residues. V shed 7 bases and J 5 bases; nucleotides not matched to a gene: 8. This chain's CDR3 is CASISSGSRTGELFF. In nucleotides, the CDR3 is TGTGCCAGTATTAGTAGCGGGAGTAGGACCGGGGAGCTGTTTTTT.

This sequence joins TRBV28 and TRBJ1-2, with 7 positions matching TRBD1. The CDR3 has 15 residues. With V trimmed by 2 bases and J by 7 bases, 10 bases remained unmatched. The germline CDR1 and CDR2 sequences are MDHEN and SYDVKM. This CDR3 reads CASSLARTGEAGYTF. As DNA, the CDR3 is TGTGCCAGCAGTTTAGCCCGAACAGGGGAGGCTGGCTACACCTTC.

This clone has a handful of counts. This chain links TRBV27 with TRBJ1-6; 7 nucleotides agree with TRBD1. The CDR3 extends over 16 amino acids. Per germline, CDR1 MNHEY and CDR2 SMNVEV (reference sequence). V gave up 3 bases and J gave up 10 bases; unmatched junction bases: 12. The CDR3 DNA reads TGTGCCAGCAGTTTCATCTTCGGACAGGAGCGATCACCCCTCCACTTT. Translation: CASSFIFGQERSPLHF.

This clone was recorded a few times. The CDR3 sequence: CASSSSGRNHEQFF. DNA of the CDR3: TGTGCCAGCAGCTCTAGCGGGAGGAACCATGAGCAGTTCTTC. The rearrangement joins TRBV2 to TRBJ2-1; TRBD2 agrees at 11 bases. V shed 6 bases, J shed 8 bases, and the junction held 6 bases outside the gene matches. The CDR3 runs to 14 residues. The germline gives CDR1 SNHLY, CDR2 FYNNEI.

This clone was seen a handful of times. The gene calls are TRBV3-1 (or the pseudogene TRBV3-2) and TRBJ1-5; 7 bases match TRBD1. The CDR3 loop spans 14 amino acids. Germline loops: CDR1 LGHDT, CDR2 YNNKEL (reference sequence). V gave up 8 bases and J gave up 4 bases; unmatched junction bases: 8. The CDR3 spells CASSWTGTNQPQHF. The CDR3 DNA reads as TGTGCCAGCTCCTGGACAGGCACAAATCAGCCCCAGCATTTT.

This chain uses TRBV7-3 with TRBJ2-3; D is undetermined. The V and J ends lost 4 bases and 5 bases respectively, with 7 bases between them. CDR1 is SGHTA, CDR2 FQGTGA, per germline. This CDR3 is 12 amino acids long. DNA of the CDR3: TGTGCCAGCAGCTCCTACCTAGATACGCAGTATTTT. It codes for CASSSYLDTQYF.

This rearrangement joins TRBV5-1 to TRBJ1-1; 7 bases map to TRBD1. V was clipped by 5 bases and J by 11 bases; unmatched bases: 12. CDR1 is SGHRS and CDR2 is YFSETQ in the germline V gene. The CDR3 has 13 residues. The CDR3 sequence is CASRVGTAVAAFF. The CDR3 DNA reads as TGCGCCAGCAGGGTGGGGACAGCCGTCGCGGCTTTCTTT.

The rearrangement links TRBV9 to TRBJ1-1, with a weak D call TRBD1 (5 bases). The germline V gene encodes CDR1 SGDLS and CDR2 YYNGEE. Deletions cut 2 bases from V and 1 base from J, with 15 bases between. The CDR3 totals 16 residues. CDR3 nucleotide sequence: TGTGCCAGCAGCGTTCAGGGATATTTGGGGAACACTGAAGCTTTCTTT. Its translation: CASSVQGYLGNTEAFF.

This chain uses TRBV5-1 with TRBJ2-1; D possibly corresponds to TRBD2 (6 bases). Germline V gene sequence: CDR1 SGHRS, CDR2 YFSETQ. V lost 4 bases and J 0 bases, leaving 11 bases between the germline ends. This CDR3 spans 15 amino acids. CDR3 region: CASSPMTSSYNEQFF. Written as DNA, the CDR3 is TGCGCCAGCAGCCCGATGACTAGCTCCTACAATGAGCAGTTCTTC.

The chain couples TRBV19 to TRBJ2-7; 9 bases map to TRBD1. The CDR3 consists of 15 residues. With V trimmed by 5 bases and J by 6 bases, 11 bases remained unmatched. Germline V gene data show CDR1 as LNHDA and CDR2 as SQIVND (reference sequence). The CDR3 DNA is TGTGCCAGTAGTTGGGGACAGGGAGGATACGGCGAGCAGTACTTC. Its translation is CASSWGQGGYGEQYF.

The rearrangement uses TRBV6-5 and TRBJ1-2, with D tentatively TRBD1 (5 bases). V lost 2 bases and J 8 bases, leaving 21 bases between the germline ends. This CDR3 is 16 amino acids long. Germline V gene sequence: CDR1 MNHEY, CDR2 SVGAGI. CDR3 in DNA: TGTGCCAGCAGTTACCCCCGGGACTCCGGTGGAGGGGGCTACACCTTC. Protein product: CASSYPRDSGGGGYTF.

This chain connects TRBV10-3 to TRBJ1-2; 7 bases align to TRBD1. The CDR3 has 14 residues. Germline trimming cut 6 bases from V and 4 bases from J; bases unmatched to any gene: 8. CDR1 and CDR2 from the germline V gene are ENHRY and SYGVKD. CDR3 in amino acids: CAIRISGGTYGYTF. The CDR3 DNA reads TGTGCCATCAGGATCTCAGGGGGGACCTATGGCTACACCTTC.

V and J are TRBV7-2 and TRBJ1-3; the D gene is possibly TRBD1 (5 bases). Germline V lookup: CDR1 SGHTA, CDR2 FQGNSA. V dropped 7 bases and J dropped 5 bases, with 12 bases sitting between them. This CDR3 has 13 residues. Here the CDR3 DNA reads TGTGCCAGCACCCCGAAGGGGCGAAACACCATATATTTT. Translated, it gives CASTPKGRNTIYF. The full variable domain, in which reference TRBV7-2 and TRBJ1-3 provide the parts outside the CDR3, is GAGVSQSPSNKVTEKGKDVELRCDPISGHTALYWYRQSLGQGLEFLIYFQGNSAPDKSGLPSDRFSAERTGGSVSTLTIQRTQQEDSAVYLCASTPKGRNTIYFGEGSWLTVV.

J is TRBJ2-3 and V is TRBV5-1; D might be TRBD2 (6 bases). The length of the CDR3 is 16 residues. V was pared by 2 bases and J by 4 bases, with 17 bases between. Germline V gives CDR1 SGHRS, CDR2 YFSETQ. The CDR3, as DNA: TGCGCCAGCAGCTTTTTAGGGGCGGGGCCGGCAGATACGCAGTATTTT. Protein: CASSFLGAGPADTQYF.

The rearrangement uses TRBV24-1 and TRBJ2-5, with 7 nucleotides matching TRBD2. The CDR3 runs to 18 residues. J gave up 0 bases and V 4 bases, and 13 bases lay outside the gene matches. The germline V gene encodes CDR1 KGHDR and CDR2 SFDVKD. The CDR3 DNA follows: TGTGCCACCAGTGACGCCCGGTACCAGCGGGGCTACCAAGAGACCCAGTACTTC. Its translation: CATSDARYQRGYQETQYF.

The chain couples TRBV7-2 to TRBJ2-7; possible D gene TRBD1, 7 bases. CDR3 size: 19 residues. V was pared by 1 base and J by 9 bases, with 31 bases between. Germline V CDR1 and CDR2: SGHTA, FQGNSA. CDR3 loop: CASSLGGRGPGDFGGVQYF. The CDR3 nucleotides read TGTGCCAGCAGCTTAGGGGGTAGGGGGCCGGGAGATTTTGGAGGCGTGCAGTACTTC.

The chain employs TRBV27 and TRBJ2-3; 11 nucleotides agree with TRBD2. Germline lookup yields CDR1 MNHEY and CDR2 SMNVEV (reference sequence). The CDR3 length is 16 residues. V trimming: 5 bases; J trimming: 2 bases; junction bases outside the gene matches: 6. The CDR3 loop is CASSPRLAGTTDTQYF. CDR3 DNA sequence: TGTGCCAGCAGTCCGAGACTAGCGGGGACCACAGATACGCAGTATTTT.

This sequence joins TRBV19 and TRBJ1-4, with 8 bases identical to TRBD1. Losses at the gene ends were 3 bases for V and 0 bases for J; bases not matched to a gene: 9. The CDR3 is 18 amino acids. CDR1 is LNHDA and CDR2 is SQIVND in the germline V gene (reference sequence). CDR3 nucleotide sequence: TGTGCCAGTAGTATGGATGGACAGGGATCTGCAACTAATGAAAAACTGTTTTTT. Protein sequence: CASSMDGQGSATNEKLFF.

The chain is built from TRBV28 and TRBJ1-1, with a weak D call TRBD1 (5 bases). Per germline, CDR1 MDHEN and CDR2 SYDVKM. The CDR3 spans 17 residues. Trimming left V 3 bases short and J 6 bases short, with 23 bases between. The CDR3 sequence: CASSFRGTWEQGAEAFF. The CDR3 DNA reads as TGTGCCAGCAGTTTCCGGGGGACCTGGGAGCAAGGAGCTGAAGCTTTCTTT.